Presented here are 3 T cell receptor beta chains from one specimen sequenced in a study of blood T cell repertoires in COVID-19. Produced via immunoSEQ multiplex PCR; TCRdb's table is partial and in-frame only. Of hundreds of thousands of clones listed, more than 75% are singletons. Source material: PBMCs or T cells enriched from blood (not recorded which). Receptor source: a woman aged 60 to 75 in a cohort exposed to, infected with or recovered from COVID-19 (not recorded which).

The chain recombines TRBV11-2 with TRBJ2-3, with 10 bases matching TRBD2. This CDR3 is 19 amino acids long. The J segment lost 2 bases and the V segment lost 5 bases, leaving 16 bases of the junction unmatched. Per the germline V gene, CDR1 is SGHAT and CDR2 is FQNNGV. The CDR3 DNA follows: TGTGCCAGCAGCCCGGGACTTAGGCTTAGCGGGAGGTCCACAGATACGCAGTATTTT. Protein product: CASSPGLRLSGRSTDTQYF.

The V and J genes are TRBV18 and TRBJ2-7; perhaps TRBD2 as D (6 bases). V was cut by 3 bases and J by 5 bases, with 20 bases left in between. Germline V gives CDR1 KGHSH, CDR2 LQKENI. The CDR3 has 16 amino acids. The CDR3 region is CASSPQLALMSDEQYF. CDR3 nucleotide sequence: TGTGCCAGCTCACCCCAACTAGCCTTAATGTCGGACGAGCAGTACTTC.

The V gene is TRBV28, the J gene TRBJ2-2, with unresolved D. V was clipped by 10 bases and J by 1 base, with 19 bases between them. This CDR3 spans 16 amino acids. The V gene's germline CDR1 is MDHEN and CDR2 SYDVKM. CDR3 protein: CATSLPGGRNTGELFF. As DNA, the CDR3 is TGTGCCACGTCCCTACCAGGTGGTAGGAACACCGGGGAGCTGTTTTTT.